The 20 T cell receptor beta chains presented below share a single source sample, sequenced in a study of T-cell reconstitution after alpha-beta-depleted transplantation in children. Unique molecular identifiers were incorporated when the TCRbeta library was constructed. TCRdb reprocessed the PCR reads via MiXCR and lists one record per CDR3 protein. The sample records approximately 630,000 distinct CDR3 sequences, over 10% being singletons. The sample here was PBMCs, taken before TCRalphabeta/CD19-depleted stem cell transplant. The receptors shown here come from a girl aged 2 to 10 with congenital amegakaryocytic thrombocytopenia, due to receive a stem cell transplant.

This clonotype was seen repeatedly, ten times or more. The V and J genes are TRBV20-1 and TRBJ2-7, with D possibly being TRBD1 or TRBD2 (5 bases each). The CDR3 is 13 residues long. Between the trimmed V and J ends, which lost 3 bases and 9 bases, there was a span of 18 bases. From germline, CDR1 is DFQATT and CDR2 SNEGSKA (reference sequence). The DNA of the CDR3 is TGCAGTGCTAGCCGGGGACGTGATGATGGGCAGTACTTC. Amino acids: CSASRGRDDGQYF.

This clonotype was seen repeatedly, ten times or more. The rearrangement joins TRBV10-2 to TRBJ2-2; no clear D. This CDR3 is built from 14 residues. Germline V gene lookup returns CDR1 WSHSY and CDR2 SAAADI. V lost 3 bases and J lost 6, with 11 bases in between. Here the CDR3 reads CASSEGYGSGELFF. The DNA of the CDR3 is TGCGCCAGCAGTGAAGGCTATGGGTCCGGGGAGCTGTTTTTT.

This clonotype was counted between two and nine times. V is TRBV7-8 and J is TRBJ1-5; no reliable D call. Germline-derived CDR1 and CDR2 are SGHVS and FQNEAQ. The CDR3 runs 14 residues. Trimming pared 5 bases from V and 0 bases from J, leaving 8 bases between. The CDR3 protein is CASSATVSNQPQHF. DNA for the CDR3: TGTGCCAGCAGCGCCACAGTTAGCAATCAGCCCCAGCATTTT.

This clonotype was observed many times. The V call is TRBV27, the J call TRBJ2-3; 7 positions agree with TRBD2. The V gene's germline CDR1 is MNHEY and CDR2 SMNVEV (reference sequence). The junction had 16 bases not matched to a gene; V was cut back by 3 bases and J by 4 bases. There are 18 residues in the CDR3. The CDR3, as DNA: TGTGCCAGCAGTTTTGGAGGGAGGGCCGATCCTCACGCAGATACGCAGTATTTT. The encoded protein is CASSFGGRADPHADTQYF.

This clonotype was found a few times. The chain couples TRBV20-1 to TRBJ1-5; possibly TRBD1 for D (5 bases). This CDR3 is 15 amino acids long. Trimming removed 4 bases at V and 2 bases at J, with 15 bases between. Looked up from germline, CDR1 is DFQATT and CDR2 is SNEGSKA (reference sequence). CDR3 region: CSAKGVGVGNQPQHF. The CDR3 coding sequence is TGCAGTGCTAAGGGCGTGGGGGTGGGCAATCAGCCCCAGCATTTT.

Comments on this clonotype: A single base separates this from a much larger clone, so it may be a read error. The chain is built from TRBV20-1 and TRBJ2-2; no clear D gene. The CDR3 spans 14 residues. Germline lookup yields CDR1 DFQATT and CDR2 SNEGSKA (reference sequence). The ends were cut back, 5 bases at V and 2 bases at J, with 12 bases in the middle. The CDR3 coding sequence is TGCAGTGCTCCCCCAGTAGTTAACACCGGGGAGCTGTTTTTT. Its translation is CSAPPVVNTGELFF.

V gene TRBV18 combines with J gene TRBJ2-7; D possibly corresponds to TRBD2 (5 bases). Trimming took off 3 bases at V and 0 bases at J, with 18 bases between the two ends. This CDR3 spans 17 amino acids. Germline V lookup: CDR1 KGHSH, CDR2 LQKENI. In DNA form, the CDR3 reads TGTGCCAGCTCACCCCGCGTGGGTTCGGGAACCTCCTACGAGCAGTACTTC. Protein: CASSPRVGSGTSYEQYF.

This chain links TRBV27 with TRBJ2-2; maybe TRBD1 (6 bases). V was cut by 5 bases and J by 5 bases, with 21 bases left in between. The CDR3 loop spans 17 amino acids. In germline, CDR1 is MNHEY, CDR2 SMNVEV (reference sequence). CDR3 protein: CASSPGQWGSVTGELFF. CDR3 sequence (DNA): TGTGCCAGCAGTCCCGGACAGTGGGGGTCCGTGACCGGGGAGCTGTTTTTT.

This clonotype came up a few times. The chain uses TRBV4-1 and TRBJ2-3; TRBD2 might be the D (5 bases). CDR1 and CDR2 (germline): MGHRA, YSYEKL. V was trimmed by 3 bases and J by 4 bases, leaving 8 bases between them. The CDR3 is 13 residues long. CDR3 in DNA: TGCGCCAGCAGCCACCCCGGGGCAGATACGCAGTATTTT. As protein: CASSHPGADTQYF.

The CDR3 region has the DNA TGTGCCAGCGGACCAACAGGGATAACCGGGGAGCTGTTTTTT. This gives the protein CASGPTGITGELFF. V is TRBV12-3 or TRBV12-4 and J is TRBJ2-2; D is possibly TRBD1 (6 bases). V lost 8 bases, J lost 5 bases, and 15 bases lay in between. The CDR3 contains 14 residues.

The rearrangement links TRBV27 to TRBJ1-3, with unresolved D. V gave up 6 bases and J gave up 1 base, with 7 bases separating them. Germline lookup yields CDR1 MNHEY and CDR2 SMNVEV (reference sequence). The CDR3 is 13 residues long. CDR3 amino acids: CASSSPSGNTIYF. CDR3 sequence (DNA): TGTGCCAGCAGCTCACCTTCTGGAAACACCATATATTTT.

The chain uses TRBV4-1 and TRBJ1-2, with D perhaps matching TRBD1 (6 bases). CDR3 length: 14 residues. Germline V gene sequence: CDR1 MGHRA, CDR2 YSYEKL. V was clipped by 2 bases and J by 4 bases, with 11 bases between them. CDR3 amino acids: CASSQRGTSYGYTF. The CDR3 region has the DNA TGCGCCAGCAGCCAACGAGGGACAAGCTATGGCTACACCTTC.

The rearrangement links TRBV3-1 to TRBJ1-1; possibly TRBD1 for D (6 bases). The CDR3 runs to 15 residues. Germline lookup yields CDR1 LGHDT and CDR2 YNNKEL (reference sequence). V lost 2 bases and J lost 2, with 12 bases in between. DNA for the CDR3: TGTGCCAGCAGCCAATTTACAGGGTTAAACACTGAAGCTTTCTTT. This translates into CASSQFTGLNTEAFF.

This clonotype was observed many times. The V call is TRBV7-8, the J call TRBJ2-3; D is perhaps TRBD1 (5 bases). Trimming stripped 5 bases from V and 1 base from J, with 19 bases between. The length of the CDR3 is 17 residues. CDR1 SGHVS and CDR2 FQNEAQ come from the germline V gene. The CDR3 loop is CASSDPHLGRGTDTQYF. CDR3 DNA: TGTGCCAGCAGCGACCCCCACCTGGGGCGAGGCACAGATACGCAGTATTTT.

This clonotype was found many times. The gene calls are TRBV29-1 and TRBJ2-7, with 9 bases aligning to TRBD2. Per the germline V gene, CDR1 is SQVTM and CDR2 is ANQGSEA. The CDR3 sequence is 13 residues long. V was clipped by 3 bases and J by 6 bases; unmatched bases: 6. The CDR3 region has the DNA TGCAGCGTTGACGGTAGCGGGAGAAGCGAGCAGTACTTC. Residues: CSVDGSGRSEQYF.

This clonotype was seen ten or more times. The chain links TRBV6-5 to TRBJ2-1; D perhaps matches TRBD2 (6 bases). Germline CDR1 and CDR2: MNHEY and SVGAGI. Trimming took 6 bases from V and 5 from J, leaving 14 bases between them. This CDR3 region has 14 residues. CDR3 in DNA: TGTGCCAGCAGGAGCCGGGACTTCAACAATGAGCAGTTCTTC. It codes for CASRSRDFNNEQFF.

The chain links TRBV6-1 to TRBJ2-7; TRBD2 matches at 7 bases. The CDR3 has 15 amino acids. Germline-derived CDR1 and CDR2 are MNHNS and SASEGT. The V segment lost 7 bases and the J segment 0 bases; nucleotides outside the gene matches: 9. CDR3 nucleotides: TGTGCCAGCAACCACCTAGCGGAGAGCTCCTACGAGCAGTACTTC. Translated, it gives CASNHLAESSYEQYF.

The chain uses TRBV13 and TRBJ2-1; possibly TRBD1 for D (5 bases). The V gene lost 4 bases and the J gene lost 7 bases, with 14 bases spanning the gap. The CDR3 covers 14 residues. CDR1 and CDR2 (germline): PRHDT, FYEKMQ (reference sequence). The CDR3: CASSWERRGNEQFF. As DNA, the CDR3 is TGTGCCAGCAGCTGGGAACGTAGGGGAAATGAGCAGTTCTTC.

In this sample, this clonotype turned up many times. The V call is TRBV6-6, the J call TRBJ2-3; D is uncertain. The germline gives CDR1 MNHNY, CDR2 SVGAGI (reference sequence). CDR3 size: 13 residues. The V gene lost 2 bases and the J gene lost 3 bases, with 6 bases spanning the gap. CDR3 protein: CASSYRATDTQYF. In nucleotides, the CDR3 is TGTGCCAGCAGTTACAGGGCTACAGATACGCAGTATTTT.

There are a few counts of this clonotype. The chain carries TRBV28 and TRBJ2-7; 7 bases align to TRBD1. Trimming at V came to 4 bases and at J to 2 bases, leaving 8 bases not matched to a gene. Germline CDR1 reads MDHEN; CDR2 reads SYDVKM. The length of the CDR3 is 15 residues. The CDR3 region has the DNA TGTGCCAGCAGTTATCCCGGACAGGCGACCTACGAGCAGTACTTC. The encoded protein is CASSYPGQATYEQYF.